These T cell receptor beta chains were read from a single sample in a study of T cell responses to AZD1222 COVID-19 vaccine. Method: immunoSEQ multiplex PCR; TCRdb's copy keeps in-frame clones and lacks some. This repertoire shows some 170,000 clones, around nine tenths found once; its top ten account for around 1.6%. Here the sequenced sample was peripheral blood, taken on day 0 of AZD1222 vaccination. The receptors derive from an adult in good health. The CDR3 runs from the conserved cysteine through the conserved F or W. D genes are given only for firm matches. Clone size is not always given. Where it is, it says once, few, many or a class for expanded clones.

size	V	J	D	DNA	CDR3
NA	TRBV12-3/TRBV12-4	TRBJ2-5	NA	TGTGCCAGCAGTAGAACAGGCATGCGGACCCAGTACTTC	CASSRTGMRTQYF
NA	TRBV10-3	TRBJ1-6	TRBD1	TGTGCCATCAGTGAGTCGAAGGGACAGGGTGTTTCACCCCTCCACTTT	CAISESKGQGVSPLHF
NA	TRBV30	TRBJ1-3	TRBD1	TGTGCCGGCGCACAGGGGTTCGGAAACACCATATATTTT	CAGAQGFGNTIYF
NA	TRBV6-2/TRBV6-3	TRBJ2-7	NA	TGTGCCAGCAGTTACTCCAATTACGAGCAGTACTTC	CASSYSNYEQYF
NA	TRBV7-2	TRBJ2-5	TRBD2	TGTGCCAGCACCCCGGGCACTAGCGGGAGATGGGAGACCCAGTACTTC	CASTPGTSGRWETQYF
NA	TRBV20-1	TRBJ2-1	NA	TGCAGTGCCAGGGAGTTCGGTGAGCAGTTCTTC	CSAREFGEQFF
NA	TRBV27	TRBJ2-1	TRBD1	TGTGCCAGCAGCTCGGCAGGGGGCTCCTACAATGAGCAGTTCTTC	CASSSAGGSYNEQFF
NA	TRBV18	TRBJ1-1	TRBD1	TGTGCCACCTCGCCCTTTGGGACAGGGGTGACTGAAGCTTTCTTT	CATSPFGTGVTEAFF
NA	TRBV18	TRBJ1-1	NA	TGTGCCAGCTCACCAGGGGCGATTGAAGCTTTCTTT	CASSPGAIEAFF
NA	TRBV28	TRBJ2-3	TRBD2	TGTGCCAGCAGTTTGATCAGCGGGAGGTCAACAGATACGCAGTATTTT	CASSLISGRSTDTQYF
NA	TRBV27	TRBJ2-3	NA	TGTGCCAGCAGGCCAGACAAGGCAGATACGCAGTATTTT	CASRPDKADTQYF
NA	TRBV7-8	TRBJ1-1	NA	TGTGCCAGCAGCCAGCCAAGGCAGGGGTCTGAAGCTTTCTTT	CASSQPRQGSEAFF
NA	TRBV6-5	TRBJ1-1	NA	TGTGCCAGCAGTTACGGAGGGGCCACTGAAGCTTTCTTT	CASSYGGATEAFF
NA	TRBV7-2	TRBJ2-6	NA	TGTGCCAGCAGCTTAGGGGGGGCTGGGGCCAACGTCCTGACTTTC	CASSLGGAGANVLTF
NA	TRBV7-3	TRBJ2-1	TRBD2	TGTGCCACGGCTAGCGGGAGGAGCGATGAGCAGTTCTTC	CATASGRSDEQFF
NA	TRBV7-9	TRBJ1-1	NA	TGTGCCAGCAGCAGCCGAACAGGCATGAACACTGAAGCTTTCTTT	CASSSRTGMNTEAFF
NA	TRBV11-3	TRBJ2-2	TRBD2	TGTGCCAGCAGCTTCAGACTAGCGGGGGAGACCGGGGAGCTGTTTTTT	CASSFRLAGETGELFF
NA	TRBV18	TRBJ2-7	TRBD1	TGTGCCAGCTCAGGCGGACAGGGGGGGTACGAGCAGTACTTC	CASSGGQGGYEQYF
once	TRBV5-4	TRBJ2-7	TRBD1	TGTGCCAGCAGCTTGGGCGGGACAGGGGGCGCGGAGCAGTACTTC	CASSLGGTGGAEQYF
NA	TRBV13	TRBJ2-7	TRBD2	TGTGCCAGCAGCTTAGCCCGGACTAGCGGCCGCCGCGAGCAGTACTTC	CASSLARTSGRREQYF
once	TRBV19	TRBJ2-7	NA	TGTGCCACCATAATTACAGTCGGATCGTCCTACGAGCAGTACTTC	CATIITVGSSYEQYF
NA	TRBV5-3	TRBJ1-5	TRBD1	TGTGCCAGAAGCTTTGAGAGAGACAGGGCCATCGATCAGCCCCAGCATTTT	CARSFERDRAIDQPQHF
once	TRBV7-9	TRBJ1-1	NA	TGTGCCAGCAGCCCGAAGGGAGGGAACACTGAAGCTTTCTTT	CASSPKGGNTEAFF
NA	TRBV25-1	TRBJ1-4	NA	TGTGCCAGCAGTGAATCCGGGGGGCCGATGGAAAAACTGTTTTTT	CASSESGGPMEKLFF
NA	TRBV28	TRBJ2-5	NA	TGTGCCAGCAGTTTAACAGCCCCACGGGGCCAGTACTTC	CASSLTAPRGQYF
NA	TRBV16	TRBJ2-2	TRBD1	TGTGCCAGCAGCACGTACGACAGGGTCCGGGAGCTGTTTTTT	CASSTYDRVRELFF
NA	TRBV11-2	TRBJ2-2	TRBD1	TGTGCCAGCAGCAGAGACAGGGGTGCGAACACCGGGGAGCTGTTTTTT	CASSRDRGANTGELFF
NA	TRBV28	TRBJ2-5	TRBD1	TGTGCCAGCAAAACAGCAGGGGGTTGGGAGACCCAGTACTTC	CASKTAGGWETQYF
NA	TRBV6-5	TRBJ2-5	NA	TGTGCCAGCAGTTACTCGACCGGGGGTGGGGAGACCCAGTACTTC	CASSYSTGGGETQYF
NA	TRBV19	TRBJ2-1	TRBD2	TGTGCCAGTACCTCGCCAGCGGGACTCCAAGACAATGAGCAGTTCTTC	CASTSPAGLQDNEQFF
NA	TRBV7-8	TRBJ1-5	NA	TGTGCCAGCAGCCCTCGAAATTCGGGCGATCAGCCCCAGCATTTT	CASSPRNSGDQPQHF
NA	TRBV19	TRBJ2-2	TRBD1	TGTGCCAGTAGCTTTCCCGGGACAGGCACCACCGGGGAGCTGTTTTTT	CASSFPGTGTTGELFF
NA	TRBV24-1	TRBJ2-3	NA	TGTGCCACCAGCCTGCCGTTAGCGTCTTCAGATACGCAGTATTTT	CATSLPLASSDTQYF
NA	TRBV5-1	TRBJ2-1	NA	TGCGCCAGCAGTCCGGGGGGACAGTCCTACAATGAGCAGTTCTTC	CASSPGGQSYNEQFF
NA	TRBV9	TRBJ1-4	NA	TGTGCCAGCAGCGTAGGTAACAGCCCTAATGAAAAACTGTTTTTT	CASSVGNSPNEKLFF
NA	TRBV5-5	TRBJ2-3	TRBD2	TGTGCCAGCAGCCAAGGACTAGCGGGAGGTGCCACAGATACGCAGTATTTT	CASSQGLAGGATDTQYF
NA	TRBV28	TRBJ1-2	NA	TGTGCCAGCAGTTTTCTGGGGCAGGCGGGCTACACCTTC	CASSFLGQAGYTF
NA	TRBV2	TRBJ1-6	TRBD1	TGTGCCAGCATTGACAGGGAATACTCACCCCTCCACTTT	CASIDREYSPLHF
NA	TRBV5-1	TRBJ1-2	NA	TGCGCCAGCAGCTTCGCAGACAGCTATGGCTACACCTTC	CASSFADSYGYTF
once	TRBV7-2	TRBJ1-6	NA	TGTGCCAGCAGCTTAGGACAGCACCATTCACCCCTCCACTTT	CASSLGQHHSPLHF
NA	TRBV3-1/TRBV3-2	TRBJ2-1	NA	TGTGCCAGCAGCCAAGCGATCAACAATGAGCAGTTCTTC	CASSQAINNEQFF
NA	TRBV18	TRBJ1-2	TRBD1	TGTGCCAGCTCACCGCAGGACAGGGGGCTAGTTGGCTACACCTTC	CASSPQDRGLVGYTF
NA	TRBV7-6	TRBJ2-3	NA	TGTGCCAGCAGCTTAGAGGGGGTAGCCACAGATACGCAGTATTTT	CASSLEGVATDTQYF
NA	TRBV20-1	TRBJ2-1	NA	TGCAGTGCTAGTCCTCCCAGGGGAGACAATGAGCAGTTCTTC	CSASPPRGDNEQFF
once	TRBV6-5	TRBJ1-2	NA	TGTGCCACCTCCTCTACAGGGACCTATGGCTACACCTTC	CATSSTGTYGYTF
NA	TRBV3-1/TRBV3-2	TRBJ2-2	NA	TGTGCCAGCAGCCAAGCTGTCTCGACCGGGGAGCTGTTTTTT	CASSQAVSTGELFF
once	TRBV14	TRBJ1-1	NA	TGTGCCAGCAGCCAAGGACCAGAAGCTTTCTTT	CASSQGPEAFF
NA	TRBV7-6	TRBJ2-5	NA	TGTGCCAGCAGCCCAGACGGCCCCCGGGAGACCCAGTACTTC	CASSPDGPRETQYF
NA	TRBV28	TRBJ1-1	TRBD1	TGTGCCAGCAAGGGACAGGGGTTACAGAACACTGAAGCTTTCTTT	CASKGQGLQNTEAFF
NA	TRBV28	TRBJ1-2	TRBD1	TGTGCCAGCACAGACAGGGGGCGAGGCTACACCTTC	CASTDRGRGYTF
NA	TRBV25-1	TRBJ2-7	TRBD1	TGTGCCAGCAGCACCCCCGGGACAGTATTTTACGAGCAGTACTTC	CASSTPGTVFYEQYF
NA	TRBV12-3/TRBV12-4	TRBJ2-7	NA	TGTGCCAGCAGTTTCAGGGAACGCAGCGAGCAGTACTTC	CASSFRERSEQYF
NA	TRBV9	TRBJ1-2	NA	TGTGCCAGCAGCGTAGGAGAAGGGAGGTATGGCTACACCTTC	CASSVGEGRYGYTF
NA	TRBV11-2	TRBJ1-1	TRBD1	TGTGCCAGCAGCTTAGGGGGGACAGGGGCCCAGTACAGGACAGAAGCTTTCTTT	CASSLGGTGAQYRTEAFF
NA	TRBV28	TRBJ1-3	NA	TGTGCCAGCTGTTCCCTCGGGGCCGGAAACACCATATATTTT	CASCSLGAGNTIYF
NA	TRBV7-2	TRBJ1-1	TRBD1	TGTGCCAGCTCCCCGGGACAGGCGAACACTGAAGCTTTCTTT	CASSPGQANTEAFF
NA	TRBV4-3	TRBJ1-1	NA	TGCGCCAGCAGCCAGGGACATCAGAACACTGAAGCTTTCTTT	CASSQGHQNTEAFF
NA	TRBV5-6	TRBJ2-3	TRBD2	TGTGCCAGCAGCACCGGGACTATTACAGATACGCAGTATTTT	CASSTGTITDTQYF
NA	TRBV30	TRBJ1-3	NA	TGTGCCTGGAGCCCTACTCCTGACACCATATATTTT	CAWSPTPDTIYF